The clone carrying this TCR beta chain was counted at least ten times. TCR cDNA, made by 5'RACE template switching, carried an added universal primer site and UMIs. Each CDR3 protein is one row after TCRdb ran MiXCR on the 5' RACE reads. Of over 150,000 distinct CDR3 sequences in the sample, 6.2% were seen once. CDR1 and CDR2 (germline): ENHRY, SYGVKD. The ends were cut back, 10 bases at V and 0 bases at J, with 12 bases in the middle. The CDR3 loop spans 13 amino acids. This entry belongs to a study of T cells after yellow fever vaccination. Sequences were derived from CD4+ T cells sorted from PBMCs, sampled on the day of the first yellow fever vaccination. The sequence came from a man younger than 35 who received the YFV17D yellow fever vaccine. The V call is TRBV10-3, the J call TRBJ1-1, with D uncertain. The CDR3 loop is CASNDNLNTEAFF. As DNA, the CDR3 is TGTGCCAGTAATGACAACCTGAACACTGAAGCTTTCTTT.